One and the same sample provided the 6 T cell receptor beta chains below, sequenced in a study of control samples from healthy donors and cancer patients. Here immunoSEQ multiplex PCR was the method, and the copy in TCRdb shows in-frame clones only, minus some. The sample yields roughly 120,000 clones, around 89% seen once. Material for sequencing was blood. All receptors derive from a woman in her sixties or seventies in good health.

This chain joins TRBV5-4 and TRBJ1-2; D gene ambiguous. V was shortened by 0 bases and J by 7 bases, with 16 bases between the two germline ends. The CDR3 is 15 residues long. Germline V gene data show CDR1 as SGHNT and CDR2 as YYREEE (reference sequence). In DNA, the CDR3 is TGTGCCAGCAGCTTGGTCGTCGGGGATGTGCGTGGCTACACCTTC. Translated, it gives CASSLVVGDVRGYTF.

The chain has TRBV5-1 and TRBJ1-1, with D maybe TRBD1 (5 bases). Germline values: CDR1 SGHRS, CDR2 YFSETQ. The V end was cut by 8 bases, the J end by 2 bases, with 13 bases between. The CDR3 contains 13 residues. As DNA, the CDR3 is TGCGCCAGTAGAGACAGCCTTAACACTGAAGCTTTCTTT. Its translation is CASRDSLNTEAFF.

The chain is built from TRBV7-3 and TRBJ2-1; tentative D call: TRBD1 (5 bases). This CDR3 has 15 amino acids. With 5 bases removed from V and 3 bases from J, the gap between germline ends came to 14 bases. CDR1 SGHTA and CDR2 FQGTGA come from the germline V gene. The CDR3 sequence: CASSLGVGLYNEQFF. The CDR3 nucleotides read TGTGCCAGCAGCCTAGGTGTGGGGCTCTACAATGAGCAGTTCTTC. The full variable domain, its missing parts supplied by reference TRBV7-3 and TRBJ2-1, is GAGVSQTPSNKVTEKGKYVELRCDPISGHTALYWYRQSLGQGPEFLIYFQGTGAADDSGLPNDRFFAVRPEGSVSTLKIQRTERGDSAVYLCASSLGVGLYNEQFFGPGTRLTVL.

This clone was seen a few times. The chain employs TRBV6-1 and TRBJ2-2, with 7 bases fitting TRBD2. The V and J ends lost 8 bases and 1 base, in that order; junction bases with no gene match: 7. CDR3 length: 15 amino acids. Germline CDR1 reads MNHNS; CDR2 reads SASEGT. CDR3 in amino acids: CASRGAGRNTGELFF. CDR3 coding DNA: TGTGCCAGCCGTGGAGCGGGACGGAACACCGGGGAGCTGTTTTTT.

The CDR3 loop is CASSLYTGTYGYTF. The CDR3 coding sequence is TGTGCCAGCAGCTTATACACAGGGACCTATGGCTACACCTTC. The chain is built from TRBV5-4 and TRBJ1-2; possibly TRBD1 for D (6 bases). The V end lost 2 bases, the J end lost 4 bases, and 12 bases lay between the germline ends. Germline V CDR1 and CDR2: SGHNT, YYREEE (reference sequence). The CDR3 length is 14 residues.

The V and J genes are TRBV7-9 and TRBJ2-7, with D perhaps TRBD2 (6 bases). The CDR3 contains 12 residues. V was cut by 5 bases and J by 6 bases, with 11 bases left in between. The V gene's germline CDR1 is SEHNR and CDR2 FQNEAQ (reference sequence). The CDR3 here is CASSLQTSEQYF. CDR3 DNA: TGTGCCAGCAGCCTGCAGACTAGCGAGCAGTACTTC.